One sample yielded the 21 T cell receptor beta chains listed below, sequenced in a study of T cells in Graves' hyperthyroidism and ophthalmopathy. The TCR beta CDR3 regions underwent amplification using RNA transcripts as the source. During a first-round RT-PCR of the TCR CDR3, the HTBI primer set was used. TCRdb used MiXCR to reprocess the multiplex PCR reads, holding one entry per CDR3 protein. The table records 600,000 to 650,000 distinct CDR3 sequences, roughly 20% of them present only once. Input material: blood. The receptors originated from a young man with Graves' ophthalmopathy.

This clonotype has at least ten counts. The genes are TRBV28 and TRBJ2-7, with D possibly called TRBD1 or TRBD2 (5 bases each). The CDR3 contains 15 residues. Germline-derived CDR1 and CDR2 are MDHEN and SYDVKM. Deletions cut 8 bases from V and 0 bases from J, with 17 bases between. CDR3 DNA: TGTGCCAGCTCTTTTGGGGGAGAGAGCTCCTACGAGCAGTACTTC. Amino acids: CASSFGGESSYEQYF.

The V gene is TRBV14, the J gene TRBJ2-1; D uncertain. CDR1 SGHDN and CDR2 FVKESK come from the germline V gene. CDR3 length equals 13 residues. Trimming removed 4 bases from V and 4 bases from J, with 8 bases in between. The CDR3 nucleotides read TGTGCCAGCAGCCGTGTGGGGTACAATGAGCAGTTCTTC. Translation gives CASSRVGYNEQFF.

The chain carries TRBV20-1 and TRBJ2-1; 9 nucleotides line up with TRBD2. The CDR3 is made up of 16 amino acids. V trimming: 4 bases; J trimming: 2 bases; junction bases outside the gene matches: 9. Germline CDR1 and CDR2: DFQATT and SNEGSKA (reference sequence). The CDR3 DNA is TGCAGTGCTAATTTGCATAGCGGGAGAACCTACAATGAGCAGTTCTTC. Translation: CSANLHSGRTYNEQFF.

The CDR3 spells CASSPKQGRINEQFF. DNA of the CDR3: TGCGCCAGCAGCCCCAAACAGGGTAGGATCAATGAGCAGTTCTTC. The chain uses TRBV5-1 and TRBJ2-1, with D possibly matching TRBD1 (6 bases). Trimming stripped 4 bases from V and 6 bases from J, with 17 bases between. The CDR3 runs 15 residues. Per the germline V gene, CDR1 is SGHRS and CDR2 is YFSETQ. The variable domain in full, completed from reference TRBV5-1 and TRBJ2-1, reads KAGVTQTPRYLIKTRGQQVTLSCSPISGHRSVSWYQQTPGQGLQFLFEYFSETQRNKGNFPGRFSGRQFSNSRSEMNVSTLELGDSALYLCASSPKQGRINEQFFGPGTRLTVL.

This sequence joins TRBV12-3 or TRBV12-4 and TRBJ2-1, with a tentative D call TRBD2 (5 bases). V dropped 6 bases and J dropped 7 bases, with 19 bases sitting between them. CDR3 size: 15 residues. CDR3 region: CASSNILPSGNEQFF. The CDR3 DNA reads TGTGCCAGCAGCAACATCCTCCCCTCGGGGAATGAGCAGTTCTTC.

CDR3 sequence: CASSKVAGQNSPLHF. CDR3 sequence (DNA): TGTGCCAGTAGTAAGGTGGCGGGACAGAATTCACCCCTCCACTTT. V usage is TRBV19 and J usage is TRBJ1-6, with 7 bases matching TRBD1. Germline assignment: CDR1 LNHDA and CDR2 SQIVND (reference sequence). V trimming: 4 bases; J trimming: 7 bases; junction bases outside the gene matches: 7. The length of the CDR3 is 15 residues. Looking up the rest from reference TRBV19 and TRBJ1-6 gives the full variable domain: DGGITQSPKYLFRKEGQNVTLSCEQNLNHDAMYWYRQDPGQGLRLIYYSQIVNDFQKGDIAEGYSVSREKKESFPLTVTSAQKNPTAFYLCASSKVAGQNSPLHFGNGTRLTVT.

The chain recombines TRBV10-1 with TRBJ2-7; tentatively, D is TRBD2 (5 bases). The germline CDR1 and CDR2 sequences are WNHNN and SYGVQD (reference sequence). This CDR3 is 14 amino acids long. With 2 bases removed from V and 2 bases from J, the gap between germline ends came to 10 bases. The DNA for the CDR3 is TGCGCCAGCAGTGAGCAGAGCGGAGCCTACGAGCAGTACTTC. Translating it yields CASSEQSGAYEQYF.

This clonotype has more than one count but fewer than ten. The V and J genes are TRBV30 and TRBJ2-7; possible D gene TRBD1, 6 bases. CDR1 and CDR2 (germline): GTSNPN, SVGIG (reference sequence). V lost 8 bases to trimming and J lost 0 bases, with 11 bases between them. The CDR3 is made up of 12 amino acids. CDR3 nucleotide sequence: TGTGCCGGGGGCAGGTTCTCCTACGAGCAGTACTTC. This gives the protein CAGGRFSYEQYF.

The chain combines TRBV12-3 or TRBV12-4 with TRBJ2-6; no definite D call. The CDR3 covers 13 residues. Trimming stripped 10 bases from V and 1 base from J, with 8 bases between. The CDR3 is CATFISGANVLTF. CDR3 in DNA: TGTGCCACCTTTATATCTGGGGCCAACGTCCTGACTTTC.

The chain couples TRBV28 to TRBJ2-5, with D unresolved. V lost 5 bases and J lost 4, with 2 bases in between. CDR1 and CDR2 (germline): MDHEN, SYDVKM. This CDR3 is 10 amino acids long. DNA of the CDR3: TGTGCCAGCAGTGCAGAGACCCAGTACTTC. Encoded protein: CASSAETQYF.

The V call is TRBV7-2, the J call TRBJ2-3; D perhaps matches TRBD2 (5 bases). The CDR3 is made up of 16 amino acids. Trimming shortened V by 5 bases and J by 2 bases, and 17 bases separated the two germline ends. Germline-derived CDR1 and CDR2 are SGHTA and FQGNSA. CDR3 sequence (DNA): TGTGCCAGCAGCCCCGGAAGCGGCTACACCACAGATACGCAGTATTTT. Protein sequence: CASSPGSGYTTDTQYF. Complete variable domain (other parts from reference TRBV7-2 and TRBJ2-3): GAGVSQSPSNKVTEKGKDVELRCDPISGHTALYWYRQSLGQGLEFLIYFQGNSAPDKSGLPSDRFSAERTGGSVSTLTIQRTQQEDSAVYLCASSPGSGYTTDTQYFGPGTRLTVL.

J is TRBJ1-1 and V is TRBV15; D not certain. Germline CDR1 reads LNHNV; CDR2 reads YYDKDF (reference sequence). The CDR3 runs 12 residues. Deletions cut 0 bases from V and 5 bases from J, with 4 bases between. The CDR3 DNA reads TGTGCCACCAGCAGAGATCTGACTGAAGCTTTCTTT. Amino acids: CATSRDLTEAFF.

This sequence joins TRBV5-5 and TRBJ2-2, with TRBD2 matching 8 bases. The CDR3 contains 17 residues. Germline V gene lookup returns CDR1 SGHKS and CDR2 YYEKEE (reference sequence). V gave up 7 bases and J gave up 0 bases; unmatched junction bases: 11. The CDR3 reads CASLRAPGLANTGELFF. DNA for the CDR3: TGTGCCAGCCTACGGGCCCCGGGACTAGCGAACACCGGGGAGCTGTTTTTT.

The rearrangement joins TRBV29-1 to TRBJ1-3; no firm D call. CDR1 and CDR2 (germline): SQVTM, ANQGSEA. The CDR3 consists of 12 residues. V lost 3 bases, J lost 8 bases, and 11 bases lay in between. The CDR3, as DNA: TGCAGCGTTGATCCCGGGTCCGACACCATATATTTT. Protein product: CSVDPGSDTIYF.

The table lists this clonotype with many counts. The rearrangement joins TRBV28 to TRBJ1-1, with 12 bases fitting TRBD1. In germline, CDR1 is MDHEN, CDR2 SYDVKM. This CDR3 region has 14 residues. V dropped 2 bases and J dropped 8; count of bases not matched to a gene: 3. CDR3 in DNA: TGTGCCAGCAGTTTAGGGACAGGGGGCGTCGAAGCTTTCTTT. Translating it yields CASSLGTGGVEAFF. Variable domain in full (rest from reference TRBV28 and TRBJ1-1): DVKVTQSSRYLVKRTGEKVFLECVQDMDHENMFWYRQDPGLGLRLIYFSYDVKMKEKGDIPEGYSVSREKKERFSLILESASTNQTSMYLCASSLGTGGVEAFFGQGTRLTVV.

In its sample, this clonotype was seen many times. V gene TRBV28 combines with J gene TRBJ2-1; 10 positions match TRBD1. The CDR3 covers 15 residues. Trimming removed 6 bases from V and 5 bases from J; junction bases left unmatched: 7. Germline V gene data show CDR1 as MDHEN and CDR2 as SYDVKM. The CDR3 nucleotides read TGTGCCAGCAGAGGGGACAGGGGCGCCAACAATGAGCAGTTCTTC. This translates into CASRGDRGANNEQFF.

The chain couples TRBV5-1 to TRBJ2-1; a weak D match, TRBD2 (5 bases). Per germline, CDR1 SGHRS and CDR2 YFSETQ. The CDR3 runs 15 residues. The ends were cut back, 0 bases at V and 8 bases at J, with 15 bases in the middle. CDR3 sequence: CASSLGSSRSYEQFF. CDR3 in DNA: TGCGCCAGCAGCTTGGGTTCTAGCCGGAGTTATGAGCAGTTCTTC. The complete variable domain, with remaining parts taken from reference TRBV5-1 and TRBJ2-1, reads KAGVTQTPRYLIKTRGQQVTLSCSPISGHRSVSWYQQTPGQGLQFLFEYFSETQRNKGNFPGRFSGRQFSNSRSEMNVSTLELGDSALYLCASSLGSSRSYEQFFGPGTRLTVL.

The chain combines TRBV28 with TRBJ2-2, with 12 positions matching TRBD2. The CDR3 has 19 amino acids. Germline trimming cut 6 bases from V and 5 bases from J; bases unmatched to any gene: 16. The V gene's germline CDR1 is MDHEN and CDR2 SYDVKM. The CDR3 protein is CASSPRGKTSGSRTGELFF. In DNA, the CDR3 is TGTGCCAGCAGCCCACGGGGAAAGACTAGCGGGAGTAGGACCGGGGAGCTGTTTTTT.

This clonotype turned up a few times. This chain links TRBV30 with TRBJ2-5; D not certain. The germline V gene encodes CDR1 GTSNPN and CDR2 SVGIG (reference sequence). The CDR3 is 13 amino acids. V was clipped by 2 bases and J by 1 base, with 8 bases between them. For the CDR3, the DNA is TGTGCCTGGAGTTCAAGGTTCCAAGAGACCCAGTACTTC. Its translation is CAWSSRFQETQYF.

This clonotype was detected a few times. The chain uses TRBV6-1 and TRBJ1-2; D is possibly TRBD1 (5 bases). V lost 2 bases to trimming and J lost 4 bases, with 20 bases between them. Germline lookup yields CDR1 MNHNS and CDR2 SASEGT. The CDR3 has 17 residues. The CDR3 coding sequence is TGTGCCAGCAGTGAAAAAAGATGGGGGGTTGAGGGCTATGGCTACACCTTC. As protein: CASSEKRWGVEGYGYTF.

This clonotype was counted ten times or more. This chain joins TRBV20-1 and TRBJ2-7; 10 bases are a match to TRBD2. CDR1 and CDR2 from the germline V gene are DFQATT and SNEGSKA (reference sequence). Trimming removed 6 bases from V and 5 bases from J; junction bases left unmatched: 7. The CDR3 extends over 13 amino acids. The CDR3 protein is CSAPPSGSNEQYF. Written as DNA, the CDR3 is TGCAGTGCCCCCCCTAGCGGGAGTAACGAGCAGTACTTC.